This T cell receptor (beta chain) is drawn from a study of patients and donors after allogeneic stem cell transplantation. In TCRdb, the RT-PCR reads were re-called with MiXCR into one record per CDR3 protein. The sample yields roughly 880,000 distinct CDR3 sequences, under 20% seen once. Per germline, CDR1 DFQATT and CDR2 SNEGSKA (reference sequence). This CDR3 is built from 14 residues. With 6 bases clipped from V and 0 bases from J, the junction kept 6 bases outside the gene matches. This clonotype was sampled from a human donor who was either an allogeneic HSCT recipient or a stem cell or donor lymphocyte infusion donor (not recorded which). It is not recorded whose cells these are; they may come from a transplant donor. Sequenced sample: blood, either unsorted or a sorted T cell fraction (not recorded which). This rearrangement joins TRBV20-1 to TRBJ2-3; TRBD1 matches at 7 bases. The CDR3: CSADDRASTDTQYF. CDR3 DNA sequence: TGCAGTGCAGACGACAGGGCTAGCACAGATACGCAGTATTTT.